These T cell receptor beta chains were read from a single sample in a study of fetal regulatory T cell absence and autoimmunity. Sequenced by immunoSEQ multiplex PCR; TCRdb stores in-frame clones only, minus some. The sample records approximately 49,000 clones, around 83% being singletons. Sequenced: cord blood. The receptors originated from a newborn boy with IPEX syndrome. The CDR3 runs from the conserved cysteine through the conserved F or W. The D gene is left open where the match is weak. Clone size is shown for a subset of rows, as once, few, many or a class of expanded clone.

J gene | clone size | D gene | V gene | CDR3 protein | CDR3 DNA
TRBJ2-1 | NA | TRBD1 | TRBV5-1 | CASSRDGTGYEQFF | TGCGCCAGCAGCCGGGACGGGACAGGGTATGAGCAGTTCTTC
TRBJ1-1 | NA | NA | TRBV5-4 | CASSPSGAGYTEAFF | TGTGCCAGCAGCCCATCAGGGGCGGGGTACACTGAAGCTTTCTTT
TRBJ2-3 | NA | NA | TRBV13 | CASYSGAVLNTDTQYF | TGTGCCAGCTACTCGGGGGCCGTCCTTAACACAGATACGCAGTATTTT
TRBJ2-7 | NA | TRBD1 | TRBV11-3 | CASSLGTGSYEQYF | TGTGCCAGCAGCTTAGGGACAGGCTCCTACGAGCAGTACTTC
TRBJ2-2 | NA | NA | TRBV21-1 | CASSKNFGAGSGTERTGELFF | NA
TRBJ2-3 | NA | NA | TRBV2 | CASSVGASTDTQYF | TGTGCCAGCAGTGTCGGTGCTAGCACAGATACGCAGTATTTT
TRBJ2-2 | NA | NA | TRBV4-1 | CASSQEASGTGELFF | TGCGCCAGCAGCCAAGAAGCTAGTGGCACCGGGGAGCTGTTTTTT
TRBJ2-3 | NA | TRBD2 | TRBV12-5 | CASGWSGGRTDTQYF | TGTGCTAGTGGTTGGTCGGGGGGGCGGACAGATACGCAGTATTTT
TRBJ1-2 | NA | TRBD1 | TRBV7-9 | CASSLVGTGDPSNYGYTF | TGTGCCAGCAGCTTAGTCGGGACAGGGGATCCCTCTAACTATGGCTACACCTTC
TRBJ2-6 | NA | TRBD1 | TRBV2 | CASSGDRAGANVLTF | TGTGCCAGCAGTGGAGACAGGGCTGGGGCCAACGTCCTGACTTTC
TRBJ2-1 | NA | NA | TRBV4-1 | CASSLQGGHEQFF | TGCGCCAGCAGCCTTCAAGGGGGTCATGAGCAGTTCTTC
TRBJ2-3 | NA | TRBD1 | TRBV4-1 | CASSHSGTGTDTQYF | TGCGCCAGCAGCCACTCCGGGACAGGGACAGATACGCAGTATTTT
TRBJ1-2 | NA | TRBD1 | TRBV6-6 | CASSYSTGYGYTF | TGTGCCAGCAGTTACTCGACAGGGTATGGCTACACCTTC
TRBJ1-5 | NA | TRBD1 | TRBV12-5 | CASGLTGGPQPQHF | TGTGCTAGTGGTTTGACAGGGGGTCCTCAGCCCCAGCATTTT
TRBJ1-4 | once | TRBD1 | TRBV5-1 | CASSLGQGATNEKLFF | TGCGCCAGCAGCTTGGGACAGGGGGCAACTAATGAAAAACTGTTTTTT
TRBJ1-2 | NA | TRBD1 | TRBV19 | CASRSTGGGGGYTF | TGTGCCAGTAGATCGACAGGGGGTGGAGGGGGCTACACCTTC
TRBJ1-1 | NA | TRBD1 | TRBV5-1 | CASSLQGANTEAFF | TGCGCCAGCAGCTTACAGGGGGCGAACACTGAAGCTTTCTTT
TRBJ2-1 | NA | NA | TRBV29-1 | CSVEDLGGPKNNEQFF | TGCAGCGTTGAAGACTTAGGGGGGCCTAAAAACAATGAGCAGTTCTTC
TRBJ1-2 | NA | NA | TRBV4-1 | CASSQPGTSGYTF | TGCGCCAGCAGCCAACCAGGGACAAGCGGCTACACCTTC
TRBJ2-2 | NA | TRBD2 | TRBV30 | CAWSGRLAGVIETTGELFF | TGTGCCTGGAGTGGACGACTAGCGGGAGTTATAGAGACCACCGGGGAGCTGTTTTTT
TRBJ1-1 | NA | NA | TRBV5-1 | CASSSLQGGDTEAFF | TGCGCCAGCAGCTCTCTACAGGGAGGAGACACTGAAGCTTTCTTT
TRBJ2-1 | NA | TRBD2 | TRBV4-1 | CASSQLMGLAGVGEQFF | TGCGCCAGCAGCCAATTAATGGGACTAGCGGGAGTAGGTGAGCAGTTCTTC
TRBJ2-5 | NA | TRBD2 | TRBV7-8 | CASRLAGGFIETQYF | TGTGCCAGCAGACTAGCGGGGGGGTTTATAGAGACCCAGTACTTC
TRBJ2-1 | NA | TRBD2 | TRBV30 | CAFRLAGGTEQFF | TGTGCCTTTCGACTAGCGGGAGGAACTGAGCAGTTCTTC
TRBJ1-5 | NA | NA | TRBV29-1 | CSVGEDNNQPQHF | TGCAGCGTTGGGGAGGACAACAATCAGCCCCAGCATTTT